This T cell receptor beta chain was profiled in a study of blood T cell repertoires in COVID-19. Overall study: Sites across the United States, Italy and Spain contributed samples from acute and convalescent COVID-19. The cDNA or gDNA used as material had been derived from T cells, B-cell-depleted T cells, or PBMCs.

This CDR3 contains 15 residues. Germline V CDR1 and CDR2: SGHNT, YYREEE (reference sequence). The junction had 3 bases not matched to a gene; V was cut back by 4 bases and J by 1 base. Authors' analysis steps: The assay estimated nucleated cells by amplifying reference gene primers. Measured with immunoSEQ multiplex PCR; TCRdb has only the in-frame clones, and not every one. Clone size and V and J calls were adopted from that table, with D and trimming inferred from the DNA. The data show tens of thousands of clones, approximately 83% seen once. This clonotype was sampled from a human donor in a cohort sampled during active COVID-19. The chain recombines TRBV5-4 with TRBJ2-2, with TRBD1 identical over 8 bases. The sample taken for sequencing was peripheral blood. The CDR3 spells CASSPGTGNTGELFF. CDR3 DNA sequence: TGTGCCAGCAGCCCAGGGACAGGGAACACCGGGGAGCTGTTTTTT.